Listed here are 6 T cell receptor beta chains from one sample, sequenced in a study of technical replicates of blood from several donors. Sequenced by immunoSEQ multiplex PCR; TCRdb stores in-frame clones only, minus some. The sample shows under 70,000 clones, almost 95% of them seen only once. Sequenced input: T cells isolated from PBMCs. These receptors were taken from a human donor in good health.

The V call is TRBV7-9, the J call TRBJ2-1; weak D call: TRBD2 (6 bases). The CDR3 is 15 residues long. The V and J ends lost 1 base and 2 bases respectively, with 9 bases between them. The V gene's germline CDR1 is SEHNR and CDR2 FQNEAQ (reference sequence). This chain's CDR3 is CASSLVTRTYNEQFF. CDR3 coding DNA: TGTGCCAGCAGCTTAGTGACTAGGACCTACAATGAGCAGTTCTTC.

This rearrangement joins TRBV6-5 to TRBJ1-2; 10 positions match TRBD1. In germline, CDR1 is MNHEY, CDR2 SVGAGI. This CDR3 contains 13 residues. The J segment lost 2 bases and the V segment lost 6 bases, leaving 0 bases of the junction unmatched. In DNA form, the CDR3 reads TGTGCCAGCAGGGGACAGGGGAACTATGGCTACACCTTC. Encoded protein: CASRGQGNYGYTF.

This chain links TRBV28 with TRBJ1-1; TRBD1 matches 9 bases. V lost 2 bases and J lost 10; bases outside the gene matches: 11. There are 15 residues in the CDR3. Germline V gene sequence: CDR1 MDHEN, CDR2 SYDVKM. The CDR3 DNA follows: TGTGCCAGCAGTTTAAGTCCCGGGACAGGGTTTCCAGCTTTCTTT. Translation: CASSLSPGTGFPAFF.

The chain links TRBV7-3 to TRBJ2-6; unclear D gene. The germline V and J ends were trimmed by 5 bases and 0 bases, with 14 bases remaining between them. This CDR3 has 17 amino acids. Germline CDR1 is SGHTA and CDR2 is FQGTGA. The CDR3 reads CASSPRSVSSGANVLTF. DNA for the CDR3: TGTGCCAGCAGCCCCCGGTCCGTAAGCTCTGGGGCCAACGTCCTGACTTTC.

The chain employs TRBV6-1 and TRBJ1-2, with TRBD1 as a possible D gene (5 bases). V was trimmed by 3 bases and J by 4 bases, leaving 9 bases between them. CDR3 length: 13 amino acids. CDR1 is MNHNS, CDR2 SASEGT, per germline. In DNA form, the CDR3 reads TGTGCCAGCAGTGACCAGGGACTCTATGGCTACACCTTC. It yields the protein CASSDQGLYGYTF.

The chain recombines TRBV2 with TRBJ1-5, with D perhaps matching TRBD1 (5 bases). This CDR3 contains 15 residues. Germline V gene sequence: CDR1 SNHLY, CDR2 FYNNEI. V lost 7 bases and J lost 2, with 15 bases in between. CDR3: CASTGRGYGNQPQHF. CDR3 DNA: TGTGCCAGCACAGGGAGGGGCTATGGCAATCAGCCCCAGCATTTT.